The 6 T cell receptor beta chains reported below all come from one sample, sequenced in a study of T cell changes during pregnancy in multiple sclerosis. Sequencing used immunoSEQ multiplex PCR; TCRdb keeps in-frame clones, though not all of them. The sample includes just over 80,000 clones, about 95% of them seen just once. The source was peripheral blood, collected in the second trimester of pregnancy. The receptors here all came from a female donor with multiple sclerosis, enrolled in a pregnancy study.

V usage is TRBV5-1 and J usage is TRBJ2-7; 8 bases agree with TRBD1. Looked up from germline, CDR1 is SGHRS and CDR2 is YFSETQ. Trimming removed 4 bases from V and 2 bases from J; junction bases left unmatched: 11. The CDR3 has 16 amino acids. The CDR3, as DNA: TGCGCCAGCAGCAGAGCCTCCGGGACAGGAGCCTACGAGCAGTACTTC. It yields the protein CASSRASGTGAYEQYF.

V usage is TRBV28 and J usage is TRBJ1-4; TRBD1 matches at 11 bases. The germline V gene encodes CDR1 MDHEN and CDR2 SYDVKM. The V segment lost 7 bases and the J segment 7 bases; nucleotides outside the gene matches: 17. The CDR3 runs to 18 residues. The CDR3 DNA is TGTGCCAGCATAGGACAGGGGGCGATTCGCAGGCGGCGTGAAAAACTGTTTTTT. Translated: CASIGQGAIRRRREKLFF.

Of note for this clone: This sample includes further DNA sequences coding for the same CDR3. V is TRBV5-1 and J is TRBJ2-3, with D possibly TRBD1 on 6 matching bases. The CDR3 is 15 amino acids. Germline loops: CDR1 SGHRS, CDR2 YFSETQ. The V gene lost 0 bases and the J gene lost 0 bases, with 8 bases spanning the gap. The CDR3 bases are TGCGCCAGCAGCTTGGAGGGGACAAGCACAGATACGCAGTATTTT. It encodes CASSLEGTSTDTQYF.

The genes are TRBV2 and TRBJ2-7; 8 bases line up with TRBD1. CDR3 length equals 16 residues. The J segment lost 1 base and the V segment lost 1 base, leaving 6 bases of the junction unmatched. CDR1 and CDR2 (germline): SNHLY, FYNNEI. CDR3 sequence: CASSEGTGKGSYEQYF. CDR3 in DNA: TGTGCCAGCAGTGAAGGGACAGGGAAGGGATCCTACGAGCAGTACTTC.

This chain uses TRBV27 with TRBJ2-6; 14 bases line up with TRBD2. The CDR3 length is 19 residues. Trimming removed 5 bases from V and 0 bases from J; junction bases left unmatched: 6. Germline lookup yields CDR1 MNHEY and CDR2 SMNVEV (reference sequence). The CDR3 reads CASSLLGLAGDSGANVLTF. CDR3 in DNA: TGTGCCAGCAGTCTTCTGGGACTAGCGGGGGACTCTGGGGCCAACGTCCTGACTTTC.

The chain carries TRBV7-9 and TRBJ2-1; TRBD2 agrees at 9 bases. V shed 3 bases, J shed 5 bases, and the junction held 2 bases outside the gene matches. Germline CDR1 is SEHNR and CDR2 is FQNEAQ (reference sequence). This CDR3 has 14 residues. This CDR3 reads CASSLGLADNEQFF. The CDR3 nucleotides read TGTGCCAGCAGCTTGGGACTAGCAGACAATGAGCAGTTCTTC.